The next 9 T cell receptor beta chains were all read from a single sample in a study of human T cells and chemical hapten exposure. As for time point: patch test 1, 2 weeks after DPC sensitization. Treatment: therapeutic diphenylcyclopropenone sensitization with weekly scalp DPC. TCRdb re-analysed the RACE reads in MiXCR, keeping a single row per CDR3 protein. Among 95,000 to 150,000 distinct CDR3 sequences listed, about 13% were seen once. The input for sequencing was whole blood, taken in connection with sensitization to the hapten diphenylcyclopropenone (DPC). The receptors come from a man in his late teens or twenties with alopecia areata. Some clones in this sample may be carry-over from other donors' samples.

This chain uses TRBV20-1 with TRBJ2-3; 7 bases align to TRBD2. V gave up 2 bases and J gave up 2 bases; unmatched junction bases: 7. The CDR3 covers 15 residues. The germline gives CDR1 DFQATT, CDR2 SNEGSKA (reference sequence). The DNA of the CDR3 is TGCAGTGCTAGAAGCTCTAGCGGAATCACAGATACGCAGTATTTT. Its translation: CSARSSSGITDTQYF.

The genes are TRBV7-2 and TRBJ2-3; 8 bases fit TRBD1. Germline trimming cut 1 base from V and 5 bases from J; bases unmatched to any gene: 5. The germline V gene encodes CDR1 SGHTA and CDR2 FQGNSA. There are 15 residues in the CDR3. The DNA for the CDR3 is TGTGCCAGCAGCTTAGGGACAGGGCGAAGAGATACGCAGTATTTT. Translating gives CASSLGTGRRDTQYF.

This sequence joins TRBV4-3 and TRBJ2-3; 10 bases match TRBD2. The germline V gene encodes CDR1 LGHNA and CDR2 YSLEER. This CDR3 contains 18 residues. Unmatched junction bases numbered 7, after V lost 0 bases and J lost 1 base. CDR3 residues: CASSQDTSGALRTDTQYF. In nucleotides, the CDR3 is TGCGCCAGCAGCCAAGATACTAGCGGGGCGCTTCGCACAGATACGCAGTATTTT.

The chain carries TRBV2 and TRBJ1-1; no definite D call. The CDR3 contains 14 residues. The germline V gene encodes CDR1 SNHLY and CDR2 FYNNEI. The V gene lost 6 bases and the J gene lost 0 bases, with 11 bases spanning the gap. The CDR3 DNA is TGTGCCAGCAGCTTCCAGCGTTTGAACACTGAAGCTTTCTTT. Protein sequence: CASSFQRLNTEAFF.

This chain uses TRBV4-3 with TRBJ2-2; TRBD1 aligns across 9 bases. J was trimmed by 4 bases and V by 0 bases; bases with no gene match: 3. The CDR3 contains 16 residues. Looked up from germline, CDR1 is LGHNA and CDR2 is YSLEER. The CDR3 region has the DNA TGCGCCAGCAGCCAAGAACAGGGGGCGTTCACCGGGGAGCTGTTTTTT. This codes for CASSQEQGAFTGELFF.

This clonotype was observed many times. This chain uses TRBV18 with TRBJ1-1; D is unclear. V dropped 0 bases and J dropped 3 bases, with 8 bases sitting between them. This CDR3 comprises 14 residues. Germline V gene data show CDR1 as KGHSH and CDR2 as LQKENI. CDR3 residues: CASSPPWGDTEAFF. The CDR3 DNA reads as TGTGCCAGCTCACCACCGTGGGGTGACACTGAAGCTTTCTTT.

This clonotype was seen a few times. This CDR3 reads CSARVPRIRELFF. The CDR3 DNA follows: TGCAGTGCTAGAGTTCCCAGGATCAGGGAGCTGTTTTTT. The genes are TRBV20-1 and TRBJ2-2; D is ambiguous. V was pared by 1 base and J by 9 bases, with 12 bases between. CDR1 is DFQATT, CDR2 SNEGSKA, per germline (reference sequence). CDR3 size: 13 residues.

This clonotype was detected a few times. The CDR3 protein is CASSTGLVAFF. The CDR3 nucleotides read TGTGCCAGTAGTACTGGACTGGTAGCTTTCTTT. This chain links TRBV19 with TRBJ1-1; D gene ambiguous. This CDR3 spans 11 amino acids. V shed 4 bases and J shed 10 bases, with 10 bases lying between them. Germline assignment: CDR1 LNHDA and CDR2 SQIVND (reference sequence).

V usage is TRBV7-3 and J usage is TRBJ2-3; D ambiguous. Germline V gene sequence: CDR1 SGHTA, CDR2 FQGTGA. This CDR3 has 13 residues. V lost 2 bases and J 4 bases, leaving 7 bases between the germline ends. CDR3 bases: TGTGCCAGCAGCTTAGAGAGAGCAGATACGCAGTATTTT. It is translated as CASSLERADTQYF. Full variable domain (missing parts from reference TRBV7-3 and TRBJ2-3): GAGVSQTPSNKVTEKGKYVELRCDPISGHTALYWYRQSLGQGPEFLIYFQGTGAADDSGLPNDRFFAVRPEGSVSTLKIQRTERGDSAVYLCASSLERADTQYFGPGTRLTVL.